This T cell receptor beta chain was retrieved from a study of blood T cells in healthy people across ages. Germline CDR1 and CDR2: SGHNT and YYREEE (reference sequence). The CDR3 spans 15 residues. V lost 0 bases, J lost 1 base, and 10 bases lay in between. This clonotype appeared a few times. PCR was performed a second time for about 7 to 11 cycles using a sample-barcoded 5' primer and a J-beta primer mix. From the 5' RACE reads, TCRdb called clonotypes with MiXCR, one entry per CDR3 protein. Of over 1,500,000 distinct CDR3 sequences in the sample, more than 35% were seen once. The genes are TRBV5-4 and TRBJ1-2, with D hard to call. This clonotype was sampled from a human donor in good health. Specimen: blood. In DNA, the CDR3 is TGTGCCAGCAGCTTGGCGCACGGGGATAACTATGGCTACACCTTC. Protein: CASSLAHGDNYGYTF.